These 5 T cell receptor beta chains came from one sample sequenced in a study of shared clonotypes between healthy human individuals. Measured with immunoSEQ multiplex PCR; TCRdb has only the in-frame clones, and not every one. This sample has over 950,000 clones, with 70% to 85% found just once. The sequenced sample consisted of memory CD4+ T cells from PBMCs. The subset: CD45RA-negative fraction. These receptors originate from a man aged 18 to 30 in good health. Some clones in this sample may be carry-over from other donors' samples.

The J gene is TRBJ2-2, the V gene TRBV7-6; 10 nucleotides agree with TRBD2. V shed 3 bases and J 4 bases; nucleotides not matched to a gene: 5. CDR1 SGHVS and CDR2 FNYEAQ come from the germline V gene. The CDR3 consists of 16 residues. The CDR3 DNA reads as TGTGCCAGCAGCTTGCTAGCGGGAGTCTCCACCGGGGAGCTGTTTTTT. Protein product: CASSLLAGVSTGELFF. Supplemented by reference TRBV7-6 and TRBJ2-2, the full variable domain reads GAGVSQSPRYKVTKRGQDVALRCDPISGHVSLYWYRQALGQGPEFLTYFNYEAQQDKSGLPNDRFSAERPEGSISTLTIQRTEQRDSAMYRCASSLLAGVSTGELFFGEGSRLTVL.

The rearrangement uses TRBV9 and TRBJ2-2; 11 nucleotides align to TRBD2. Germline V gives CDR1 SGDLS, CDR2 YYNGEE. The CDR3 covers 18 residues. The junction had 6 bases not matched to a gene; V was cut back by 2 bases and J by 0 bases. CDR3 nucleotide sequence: TGTGCCAGCAGCGTTGACCTAGCGGGAGGAGCGAACACCGGGGAGCTGTTTTTT. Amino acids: CASSVDLAGGANTGELFF.

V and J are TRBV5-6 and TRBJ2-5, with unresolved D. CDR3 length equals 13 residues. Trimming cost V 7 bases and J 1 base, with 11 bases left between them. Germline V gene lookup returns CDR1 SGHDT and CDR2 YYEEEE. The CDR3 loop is CASGPYPQETQYF. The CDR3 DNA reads TGTGCCAGCGGACCTTACCCCCAAGAGACCCAGTACTTC.

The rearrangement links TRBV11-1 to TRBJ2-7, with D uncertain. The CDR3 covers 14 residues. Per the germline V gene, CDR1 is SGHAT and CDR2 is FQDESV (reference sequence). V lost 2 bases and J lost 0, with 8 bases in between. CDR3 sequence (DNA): TGTGCCAGCAGCTTATCTCCCAGCTCCTACGAGCAGTACTTC. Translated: CASSLSPSSYEQYF.

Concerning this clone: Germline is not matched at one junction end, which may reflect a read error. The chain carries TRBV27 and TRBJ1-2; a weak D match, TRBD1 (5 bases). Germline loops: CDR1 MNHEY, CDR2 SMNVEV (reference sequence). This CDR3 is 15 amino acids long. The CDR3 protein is CASSLSVRDPYGHTF. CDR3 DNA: TGTGCCAGCAGTTTATCGGTCAGGGACCCGTATGGCCACACCTTC.